This T cell receptor (beta chain) comes out of a study of response to subunit inactivated influenza vaccine. General study results and limits: Authors suggested each seasonal influenza vaccination recruits few new T cells.

In TCRdb, the RT-PCR reads were re-called with MiXCR into one record per CDR3 protein. The repertoire includes a few hundred thousand distinct CDR3 sequences, around 13% of them detected once, and over 8.5% sits in the top ten. After removal of 3 bases from V and 3 bases from J, the junction contained 13 bases not matched to a gene. The germline CDR1 and CDR2 sequences are DFQATT and SNEGSKA (reference sequence). The CDR3 sequence is 17 residues long. Notes on this clonotype: Its antigen is currently unknown.

The sequence came from a man in his fifties who received an inactivated influenza vaccine. This sample comprised PBMCs from blood, obtained approximately 13 days after vaccination. The chain has TRBV20-1 and TRBJ2-7; 11 positions agree with TRBD2. CDR3 nucleotides: TGCAGTGCTAGTGCCGGGACTAGCGGAGGGAGGGGCTACGAGCAGTACTTC. This translates into CSASAGTSGGRGYEQYF.